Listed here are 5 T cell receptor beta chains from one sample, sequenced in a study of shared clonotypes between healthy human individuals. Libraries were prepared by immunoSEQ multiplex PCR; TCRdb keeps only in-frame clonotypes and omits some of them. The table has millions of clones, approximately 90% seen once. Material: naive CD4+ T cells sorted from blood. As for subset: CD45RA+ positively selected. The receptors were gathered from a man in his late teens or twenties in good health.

In DNA, the CDR3 is TGTGCCACACAGATTAATAGCAATCAGCCCCAGCATTTT. This codes for CATQINSNQPQHF. This sequence joins TRBV6-1 and TRBJ1-5; D ambiguous. V lost 10 bases and J 0 bases, leaving 10 bases between the germline ends. CDR1 MNHNS and CDR2 SASEGT come from the germline V gene. CDR3 length: 13 amino acids.

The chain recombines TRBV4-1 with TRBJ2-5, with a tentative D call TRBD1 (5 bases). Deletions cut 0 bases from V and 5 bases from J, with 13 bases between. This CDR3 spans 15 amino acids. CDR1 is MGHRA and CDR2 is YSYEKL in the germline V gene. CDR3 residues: CASSQDLAGKETQYF. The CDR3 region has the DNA TGCGCCAGCAGCCAAGATCTTGCAGGGAAGGAGACCCAGTACTTC.

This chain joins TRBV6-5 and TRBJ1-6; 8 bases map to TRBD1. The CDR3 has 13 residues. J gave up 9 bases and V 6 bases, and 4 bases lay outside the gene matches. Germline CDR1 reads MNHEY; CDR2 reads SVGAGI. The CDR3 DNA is TGTGCCAGCAGCGGACAGGGTAGTTCACCCCTCCACTTT. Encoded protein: CASSGQGSSPLHF.

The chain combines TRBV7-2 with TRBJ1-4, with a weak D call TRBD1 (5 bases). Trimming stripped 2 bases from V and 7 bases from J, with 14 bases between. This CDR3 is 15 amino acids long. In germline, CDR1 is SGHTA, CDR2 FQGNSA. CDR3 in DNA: TGTGCCAGCAGCTTAATGTTATCGGGGCGTGAAAAACTGTTTTTT. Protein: CASSLMLSGREKLFF.

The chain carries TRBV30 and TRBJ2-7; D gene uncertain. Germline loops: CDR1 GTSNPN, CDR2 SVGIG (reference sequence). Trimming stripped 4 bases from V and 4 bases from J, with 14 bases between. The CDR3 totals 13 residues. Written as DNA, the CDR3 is TGTGCCTGGATCCGGTTTTCGCCATACGAGCAGTACTTC. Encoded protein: CAWIRFSPYEQYF.